Following are 29 T cell receptor beta chains from one sample sequenced in a study of CD8 T cells in ankylosing spondylitis. TCRdb re-analysed the 5' RACE reads in MiXCR, keeping a single row per CDR3 protein. The sample lists just over 150,000 distinct CDR3 sequences; roughly 18% were seen once. Sequencing used blood, either unsorted or a sorted T cell fraction (not recorded which). All receptors derive from a male donor with ankylosing spondylitis or in good health (not recorded which).

The V gene is TRBV9, the J gene TRBJ2-2; D may be TRBD2 (5 bases). V was clipped by 3 bases and J by 0 bases, with 9 bases between them. The CDR3 spans 15 residues. Germline values: CDR1 SGDLS, CDR2 YYNGEE. This CDR3 reads CASSGTSTNTGELFF. CDR3 nucleotides: TGTGCCAGCAGCGGCACTAGTACGAACACCGGGGAGCTGTTTTTT.

This clonotype occurred many times. This chain joins TRBV20-1 and TRBJ1-1; a weak D match, TRBD1 (5 bases). There are 12 residues in the CDR3. V lost 4 bases and J lost 4, with 10 bases in between. Germline V CDR1 and CDR2: DFQATT, SNEGSKA (reference sequence). This CDR3 reads CSATGFFTEAFF. CDR3 nucleotides: TGCAGTGCTACAGGGTTTTTCACTGAAGCTTTCTTT.

The chain couples TRBV6-1 to TRBJ1-5, with D possibly being TRBD1 (5 bases). With 0 bases removed from V and 6 bases from J, the gap between germline ends came to 15 bases. The germline gives CDR1 MNHNS, CDR2 SASEGT. CDR3 length: 16 residues. The CDR3 here is CASSEALRGRGQPQHF. Here the CDR3 DNA reads TGTGCCAGCAGTGAAGCGCTCCGGGGGAGAGGTCAGCCCCAGCATTTT.

Many counts were recorded for this clonotype. The chain links TRBV7-2 to TRBJ2-2, with D possibly being TRBD2 (5 bases). Trimming removed 3 bases from V and 1 base from J, with 9 bases in between. The CDR3 is 15 amino acids. The V gene's germline CDR1 is SGHTA and CDR2 FQGNSA. In nucleotides, the CDR3 is TGTGCCAGCAGCTTCGCCGGGGTGAACACCGGGGAGCTGTTTTTT. This encodes CASSFAGVNTGELFF.

This clonotype was found many times. This chain links TRBV5-1 with TRBJ2-2; TRBD1 might be the D (6 bases). Germline loops: CDR1 SGHRS, CDR2 YFSETQ. Trimming cost V 4 bases and J 2 bases, with 12 bases left between them. This CDR3 contains 15 residues. Here the CDR3 reads CASSDGQINTGELFF. The CDR3 region has the DNA TGCGCCAGCAGCGATGGACAGATAAACACCGGGGAGCTGTTTTTT.

The chain joins TRBV28 to TRBJ1-2; 8 nucleotides agree with TRBD1. The length of the CDR3 is 13 residues. V gave up 4 bases and J gave up 6 bases; unmatched junction bases: 4. In germline, CDR1 is MDHEN, CDR2 SYDVKM. The chain's CDR3 is CASSYHRGDGYTF. As DNA, the CDR3 is TGTGCCAGCAGTTATCACAGGGGGGATGGCTACACCTTC.

This clonotype appeared a few times. The chain is built from TRBV7-8 and TRBJ2-2, with D perhaps given as TRBD1 or TRBD2 (5 bases each). This CDR3 has 16 residues. The ends were cut back, 2 bases at V and 5 bases at J, with 15 bases in the middle. Germline CDR1 SGHVS, CDR2 FQNEAQ. The CDR3 loop reads CASSLTRDARTGELFF. The DNA of the CDR3 is TGTGCCAGCAGCTTAACACGGGACGCCCGGACCGGGGAGCTGTTTTTT.

This clonotype was picked up many times. The rearrangement links TRBV7-8 to TRBJ2-5, with TRBD1 as a possible D gene (6 bases). Trimming removed 5 bases from V and 4 bases from J, with 20 bases in between. The germline V gene encodes CDR1 SGHVS and CDR2 FQNEAQ. This CDR3 contains 16 residues. The CDR3 region has the DNA TGTGCCAGCAGCCCTTCCCGGACAGTAAATCGAGAGACCCAGTACTTC. This codes for CASSPSRTVNRETQYF.

This clonotype occurred a few times. The chain employs TRBV4-1 and TRBJ2-1; D might be TRBD2 (6 bases). V was clipped by 0 bases and J by 11 bases, with 14 bases between them. Germline loops: CDR1 MGHRA, CDR2 YSYEKL. This CDR3 region has 14 residues. DNA for the CDR3: TGCGCCAGCAGCCAAGATCGGGCTAGCGATAAGCAGTTCTTC. As protein: CASSQDRASDKQFF.

This rearrangement joins TRBV7-9 to TRBJ2-5, with a tentative D call TRBD1 (6 bases). CDR3 length: 14 residues. Trimming removed 1 base from V and 5 bases from J, with 11 bases in between. Germline values: CDR1 SEHNR, CDR2 FQNEAQ (reference sequence). The CDR3 reads CASSLDIQGETQYF. The CDR3 DNA follows: TGTGCCAGCAGCTTAGATATCCAGGGGGAGACCCAGTACTTC.

This clonotype was counted many times. The chain couples TRBV5-1 to TRBJ2-1, with TRBD1 matching over 8 bases. This CDR3 contains 14 residues. Trimming at V came to 3 bases and at J to 4 bases, leaving 3 bases not matched to a gene. From germline, CDR1 is SGHRS and CDR2 YFSETQ. The CDR3 loop is CASSSGQEYNEQFF. The DNA of the CDR3 is TGCGCCAGCAGCTCGGGACAGGAATACAATGAGCAGTTCTTC.

This clonotype was seen repeatedly, ten times or more. The chain joins TRBV29-1 to TRBJ2-4; D not resolved. Germline CDR1 reads SQVTM; CDR2 reads ANQGSEA. The CDR3 is 14 amino acids. Between the trimmed V and J ends, which lost 4 bases and 3 bases, there was a span of 13 bases. The CDR3 sequence: CSVGVLGGKNIQYF. The DNA for the CDR3 is TGCAGCGTTGGAGTATTAGGTGGCAAAAACATTCAGTACTTC.

This clonotype was counted only a few times. The CDR3 region has the DNA TGCGCCAGCAGTGAGGCAGGGGAAGGCACTGAAGCTTTCTTT. Translating it yields CASSEAGEGTEAFF. The chain combines TRBV10-1 with TRBJ1-1; a weak D match, TRBD1 (6 bases). CDR3 length equals 14 residues. Trimming took 2 bases from V and 4 from J, leaving 11 bases between them. CDR1 WNHNN and CDR2 SYGVQD come from the germline V gene (reference sequence).

This clonotype is a singleton in its sample. The chain carries TRBV10-3 and TRBJ1-5, with 8 bases lining up with TRBD1. The CDR3 runs 12 residues. Per the germline V gene, CDR1 is ENHRY and CDR2 is SYGVKD. The V gene end was trimmed by 4 bases and the J gene end by 11 bases; junction bases not matched to a gene: 4. The CDR3 coding sequence is TGTGCCATCAGTGGACAGGGGCGGGCCCAGCATTTT. Residues: CAISGQGRAQHF.

Notes on this clonotype: Compared with germline, one end of the junction differs, possibly owing to a read error. The rearrangement uses TRBV28 and TRBJ2-2, with 9 bases identical to TRBD1. Germline CDR1 reads MDHEN; CDR2 reads SYDVKM. The length of the CDR3 is 15 residues. Here the CDR3 DNA reads TGTGCCATCACAGGGGGCCTAACGAAAACCGGGGAGCTGTTTTTT. Its protein product is CAITGGLTKTGELFF.

The genes are TRBV6-4 and TRBJ2-7; 14 bases fit TRBD2. Germline lookup yields CDR1 MRHNA and CDR2 SNTAGT. The CDR3 totals 16 residues. Trimming cost V 9 bases and J 4 bases; bases outside gene matches: 11. The CDR3 DNA reads as TGTGCCAGTCATTCAGGGACTAGCGGGAGTGCATACGAGCAGTACTTC. Its translation: CASHSGTSGSAYEQYF.

CDR3 coding DNA: TGTGCCAGCAGCTTGGAGCGGGGAGATACGCAGTATTTT. This encodes CASSLERGDTQYF. The J gene is TRBJ2-3, the V gene TRBV5-4; 7 nucleotides align to TRBD2. Trimming at V came to 0 bases and at J to 5 bases, leaving 0 bases not matched to a gene. There are 13 residues in the CDR3. Germline V CDR1 and CDR2: SGHNT, YYREEE (reference sequence).

This clonotype was seen at least ten times. This chain connects TRBV5-1 to TRBJ2-7; D is ambiguous. The germline V and J ends were trimmed by 1 base and 2 bases, with 10 bases remaining between them. The length of the CDR3 is 14 residues. Germline V CDR1 and CDR2: SGHRS, YFSETQ. CDR3 DNA: TGCGCCAGCAGCTTGCACACTGACACCTACGAGCAGTACTTC. Its translation is CASSLHTDTYEQYF.

This clonotype showed up many times. The chain has TRBV4-2 and TRBJ1-5; D is uncertain. The CDR3 totals 13 residues. V was shortened by 4 bases and J by 0 bases, with 4 bases between the two germline ends. Germline-derived CDR1 and CDR2 are LGHNA and YNFKEQ. The CDR3 region has the DNA TGTGCCAGCAGCCGCGGTAGCAATCAGCCCCAGCATTTT. This sequence encodes CASSRGSNQPQHF.

The chain has TRBV29-1 and TRBJ2-5; possibly TRBD1 for D (6 bases). The CDR3 is 11 residues long. CDR1 is SQVTM and CDR2 is ANQGSEA in the germline V gene. V was clipped by 7 bases and J by 2 bases, with 8 bases between them. This chain's CDR3 is CSGGQQETQYF. The CDR3 DNA reads as TGCAGCGGGGGACAACAAGAGACCCAGTACTTC.

This clonotype was counted between two and nine times. The rearrangement joins TRBV29-1 to TRBJ2-5; TRBD1 might be the D (5 bases). V was clipped by 1 base and J by 5 bases, with 8 bases between them. This CDR3 region has 12 residues. Germline V lookup: CDR1 SQVTM, CDR2 ANQGSEA. For the CDR3, the DNA is TGCAGCGTTGAAGGGCAGGGCGAGACCCAGTACTTC. It yields the protein CSVEGQGETQYF.

This clonotype came up a few times. This chain connects TRBV28 to TRBJ2-3; D remains unclear. Deletions cut 10 bases from V and 4 bases from J, with 15 bases between. The CDR3 runs 13 residues. Germline CDR1 MDHEN, CDR2 SYDVKM. The CDR3 bases are TGTGCCAACGGCCCCGGTTCTTCAGATACGCAGTATTTT. This translates into CANGPGSSDTQYF.

This clonotype was counted many times. V is TRBV6-1 and J is TRBJ2-7; the D gene is possibly TRBD1 (5 bases). The CDR3 is 14 residues long. The germline gives CDR1 MNHNS, CDR2 SASEGT. Trimming took 4 bases from V and 0 from J, leaving 10 bases between them. The CDR3 spells CASSGQRSSYEQYF. The CDR3 coding sequence is TGTGCCAGCAGTGGACAGAGGAGCTCCTACGAGCAGTACTTC.

This clonotype was recorded only once. The chain joins TRBV7-9 to TRBJ2-2; D uncertain. CDR1 is SEHNR and CDR2 is FQNEAQ in the germline V gene (reference sequence). This CDR3 has 14 residues. V shed 1 base and J shed 4 bases, with 7 bases lying between them. As DNA, the CDR3 is TGTGCCAGCAGCTTAGAGTTGGCCACCGGGGAGCTGTTTTTT. Protein: CASSLELATGELFF.

This clonotype has a count of ten or more. This chain connects TRBV20-1 to TRBJ2-5; D gene ambiguous. The V end was cut by 8 bases, the J end by 5 bases, with 15 bases between. The CDR3 spans 12 residues. CDR1 DFQATT and CDR2 SNEGSKA come from the germline V gene (reference sequence). The CDR3 DNA reads as TGCAGTTACCCCAAGATTGCGGAGACCCAGTACTTC. It is translated as CSYPKIAETQYF.

The V and J genes are TRBV5-1 and TRBJ2-2; a possible D gene is TRBD1 (6 bases). V lost 0 bases to trimming and J lost 3 bases, with 9 bases between them. CDR3 length equals 15 residues. Germline-derived CDR1 and CDR2 are SGHRS and YFSETQ. The CDR3 reads CASSLENRDTGELFF. CDR3 nucleotide sequence: TGCGCCAGCAGCTTGGAGAACAGGGACACCGGGGAGCTGTTTTTT.

This chain joins TRBV3-1 and TRBJ1-1; 9 bases map to TRBD1. The CDR3 sequence is 13 residues long. The trim removed 1 base at V and 10 bases at J, leaving 4 bases unmatched. The germline gives CDR1 LGHDT, CDR2 YNNKEL (reference sequence). CDR3 amino acids: CASSQGQGVRAFF. The CDR3 bases are TGTGCCAGCAGCCAAGGACAGGGGGTACGAGCTTTCTTT.

This clonotype showed up just a few times. The CDR3 protein is CAGRGASGIKGEQYF. CDR3 nucleotide sequence: TGTGCAGGTAGAGGGGCTAGCGGGATTAAAGGCGAGCAGTACTTC. This sequence joins TRBV6-1 and TRBJ2-7; 9 bases line up with TRBD2. The germline V gene has CDR1 MNHNS and CDR2 SASEGT. CDR3 size: 15 residues.

This clonotype was seen only a few times. The CDR3 reads CSARDVVTSHNEQFF. The DNA for the CDR3 is TGCAGTGCTAGGGACGTTGTGACTAGTCATAATGAGCAGTTCTTC. The chain carries TRBV20-1 and TRBJ2-1; D may be TRBD2 (6 bases). CDR3 length: 15 amino acids. V lost 3 bases and J 7 bases, leaving 19 bases between the germline ends. Germline values: CDR1 DFQATT, CDR2 SNEGSKA (reference sequence).